Listed here is a single TCR beta chain. This entry is derived from a study of blood T cell repertoires in COVID-19. The V gene's germline CDR1 is SGHNT and CDR2 YYREEE (reference sequence). With 3 bases removed from V and 2 bases from J, the gap between germline ends came to 9 bases. This CDR3 has 13 amino acids. Measured with immunoSEQ multiplex PCR; TCRdb has only the in-frame clones, and not every one. The sample yields some 65,000 clones, 90% seen once. This TCR was recovered from a man aged 60-69 years with acute or convalescent COVID-19. The specimen was peripheral blood. This sequence joins TRBV5-4 and TRBJ2-7; D perhaps matches TRBD1 (6 bases). The CDR3: CASSWGQAYEQYF. In nucleotides, the CDR3 is TGTGCCAGCAGCTGGGGACAAGCCTACGAGCAGTACTTC.